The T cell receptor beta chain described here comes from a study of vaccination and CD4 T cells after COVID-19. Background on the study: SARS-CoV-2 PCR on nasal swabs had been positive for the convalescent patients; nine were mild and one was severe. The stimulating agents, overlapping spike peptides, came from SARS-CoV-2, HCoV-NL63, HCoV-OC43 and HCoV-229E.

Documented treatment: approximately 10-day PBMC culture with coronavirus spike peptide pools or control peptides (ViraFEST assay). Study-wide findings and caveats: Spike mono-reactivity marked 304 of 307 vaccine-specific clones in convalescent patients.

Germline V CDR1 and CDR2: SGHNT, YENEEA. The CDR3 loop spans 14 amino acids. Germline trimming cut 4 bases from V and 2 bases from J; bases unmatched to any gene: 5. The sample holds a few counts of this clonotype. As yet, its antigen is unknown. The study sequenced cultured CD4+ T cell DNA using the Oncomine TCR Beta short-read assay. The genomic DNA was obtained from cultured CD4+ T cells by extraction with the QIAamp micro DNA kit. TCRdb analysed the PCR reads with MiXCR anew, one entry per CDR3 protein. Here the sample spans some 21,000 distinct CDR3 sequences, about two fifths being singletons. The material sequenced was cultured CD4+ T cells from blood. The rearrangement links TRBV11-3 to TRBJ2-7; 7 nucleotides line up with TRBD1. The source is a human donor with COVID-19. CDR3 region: CASSSPTGPYEQYF. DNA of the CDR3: TGTGCCAGCAGCTCCCCGACAGGGCCCTACGAGCAGTACTTC.